This TCR beta chain was sequenced for a study of shared clonotypes between healthy human individuals. The study separated CD4+ cells into CD45RA+ naive and CD45RA-negative memory subsets. Assay: immunoSEQ multiplex PCR; the TCRdb copy retains only in-frame clones and omits some. The table includes more than 1,200,000 clones, approximately 98.5% detected once. Study-wide results and caveats: When naive CD4 clonotypes were compared across a few donors, approximately 5% were shared.

Trimming took 6 bases from V and 6 from J; bases not matched to a gene: 4. The CDR3 contains 12 residues. From germline, CDR1 is SNHLY and CDR2 FYNNEI. Concerning this clone: Its target is not known.

Material: naive CD4+ T cells sorted from blood. Sample subset: CD45RA+ positively selected. This TCR derives from a man under 40 in good health. The chain couples TRBV2 to TRBJ1-2; TRBD1 matches 7 bases. The CDR3 region is CASSGGQHGYTF. CDR3 nucleotides: TGTGCCAGCAGCGGGGGACAGCATGGCTACACCTTC.